This is a list of T cell receptor beta chains from one sample in a study of patients and donors after allogeneic stem cell transplantation. From the RT-PCR reads, TCRdb called clonotypes with MiXCR, one entry per CDR3 protein. The table lists about 410,000 distinct CDR3 sequences, 16% of them singletons. The specimen was blood, either unsorted or a sorted T cell fraction (not recorded which). All receptors come from a human donor who was either an allogeneic HSCT recipient or a stem cell or donor lymphocyte infusion donor (not recorded which). It is not recorded whose cells these are; they may come from a transplant donor. CDR3s include the opening cysteine and the closing phenylalanine or tryptophan. Fields, in order: J gene, V gene, CDR3 protein.

>TRBJ1-1|TRBV20-1
CSATSDTAFF
>TRBJ2-2|TRBV20-1
CSARGTTTGELFF
>TRBJ2-1|TRBV7-2
CASSLVGTHNNEQFF
>TRBJ2-7|TRBV7-8
CASSRLGRQGKGSYEQYF
>TRBJ1-4|TRBV4-2
CASSQGDGGDEKLFF
>TRBJ2-2|TRBV7-9
CASRKTSGAPTGELFF
>TRBJ2-1|TRBV7-9
CASSWVAFDEQFF
>TRBJ1-1|TRBV14
CASSKEIRRTEAFF
>TRBJ1-1|TRBV6-5
CASRRGSTEAFF
>TRBJ1-1|TRBV27
CASSSMANTEAFF
>TRBJ2-5|TRBV5-1
CASSLSGREGQETQYF
>TRBJ2-1|TRBV11-2
CASSLSGRGYNEQFF
>TRBJ1-5|TRBV27
CASSSGPRQPQHF
>TRBJ2-2|TRBV7-2
CASKSLAGSGELFF
>TRBJ2-5|TRBV7-8
CASSNLTGTVGETQYF
>TRBJ1-2|TRBV24-1
CATSDPPSYGYTF
>TRBJ2-3|TRBV12-3/TRBV12-4
CASSLRVTDTQYF
>TRBJ2-3|TRBV7-6
CASSLVQAFGDTQYF
>TRBJ2-5|TRBV5-1
CASSYKGQGARETQYF
>TRBJ1-3|TRBV6-1
CASMGGKSGNTIYF
>TRBJ2-7|TRBV2
CASSVPKRELDEQYF
>TRBJ1-1|TRBV7-9
CASSLTGLTEAFF
>TRBJ2-7|TRBV13
CASSESGPRSYEQYF
>TRBJ2-2|TRBV11-2
CASSLGAGGAVGELFF
>TRBJ2-2|TRBV20-1
CSARDSRVNTGELFF
>TRBJ1-5|TRBV24-1
CATSGTGTGLQPQHF
>TRBJ2-1|TRBV10-3
CAISDPGQAIYNEQFF
>TRBJ2-2|TRBV5-1
CASSLALLAGRGNGELFF
>TRBJ2-1|TRBV4-1
CASSQVLAGVSGEQFF
>TRBJ2-1|TRBV3-1
CASRRAGGYNEQFF
>TRBJ1-1|TRBV7-3
CASTLGGRLNTEAFF
>TRBJ1-1|TRBV24-1
CATSDSSTEAFF
>TRBJ2-5|TRBV7-7
CASSTGLAGETQYF
>TRBJ1-1|TRBV28
CASSFFVDPAFF
>TRBJ2-7|TRBV12-1
CASSLQSEQYF
>TRBJ2-3|TRBV18
CASPSAESGTQYF
>TRBJ2-5|TRBV4-1
CASSQLDRRKETQYF
>TRBJ2-7|TRBV4-1
CASSQPGQGLYEQYF
>TRBJ1-2|TRBV4-2
CASSQDKRGYNYGYTF
>TRBJ2-1|TRBV27
CASRHRTGLDEQFF
>TRBJ2-7|TRBV18
CASSRQGGGSYEQYF
>TRBJ2-1|TRBV10-3
CAISPQVNEQFF
>TRBJ2-1|TRBV12-3/TRBV12-4
CASRLAGGEYNEQFF
>TRBJ2-1|TRBV6-2/TRBV6-3
CASRPELAGRVSEQFF
>TRBJ2-1|TRBV7-8
CASSFVRPGGPNEQFF
>TRBJ1-2|TRBV7-9
CASSLETGGAYGYTF